This T cell receptor (beta chain) stems from a study of CD8 T cells in ankylosing spondylitis. Findings and limits, study-wide: Among TCR beta sequences, a motif of several highly homologous variants appeared characteristic of ankylosing spondylitis blood. Disease-linked clones reportedly showed significant enrichment in matched ankylosing spondylitis synovial fluid.

This clonotype was recorded only once. As yet, its antigen is unknown. V was trimmed by 7 bases and J by 4 bases, leaving 9 bases between them. Germline V gene lookup returns CDR1 MNHEY and CDR2 SVGEGT. The CDR3 covers 12 residues. TCRdb reanalysed the 5' RACE reads using MiXCR and keeps one entry per CDR3 protein. The repertoire holds 200,000 to 250,000 distinct CDR3 sequences, with roughly a tenth as singletons. J is TRBJ2-3 and V is TRBV6-2 or TRBV6-3, with a possible D match to TRBD2 (6 bases). The receptor was derived from a male donor with ankylosing spondylitis or in good health (not recorded which). Material for sequencing was blood, either unsorted or a sorted T cell fraction (not recorded which). The CDR3 sequence is CASMGEADTQYF. For the CDR3, the DNA is TGTGCCAGCATGGGGGAGGCAGATACGCAGTATTTT.